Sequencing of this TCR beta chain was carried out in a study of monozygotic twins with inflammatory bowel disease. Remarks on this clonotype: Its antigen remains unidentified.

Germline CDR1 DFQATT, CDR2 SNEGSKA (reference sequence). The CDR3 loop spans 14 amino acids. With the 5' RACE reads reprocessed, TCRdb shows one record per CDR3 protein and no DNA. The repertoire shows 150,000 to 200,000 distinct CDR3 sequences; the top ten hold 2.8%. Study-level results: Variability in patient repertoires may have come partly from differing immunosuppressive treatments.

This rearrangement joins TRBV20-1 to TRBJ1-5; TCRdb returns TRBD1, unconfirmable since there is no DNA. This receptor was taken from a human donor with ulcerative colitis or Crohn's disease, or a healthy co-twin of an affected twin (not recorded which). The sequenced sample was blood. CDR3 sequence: CSASPRAANQPQHF.